This T cell receptor (beta chain) was profiled in a study of CD8+CD57+ T cells in acquired aplastic anemia. Profiles of TCR beta VDJ and CDR3 were generated from a genomic DNA template. TCRdb redid the calling of the reads with MiXCR, one entry per CDR3 protein. The sample holds 150,000 to 200,000 distinct CDR3 sequences, under 50% seen once. CDR1 is SNHLY, CDR2 FYNNEI, per germline. V was clipped by 1 base and J by 12 bases; unmatched bases: 3. The CDR3 extends over 11 amino acids. CD8+CD57+ cell expansion had been shown by flow cytometry in patients chosen for sequencing. The genes are TRBV2 and TRBJ2-7, with TRBD2 identical over 7 bases. Sequencing was done on a sample of sorted CD4+, CD8+, or CD8+CD57+ T cells (not recorded which) from PBMCs. The sequence came from a human donor with aplastic anemia. CDR3 sequence: CASSEGIAGYF. CDR3 bases: TGTGCCAGCAGTGAAGGGATAGCGGGGTACTTC.